A selection of T cell receptor beta chains follows, all from one sample in a study of blood T cell repertoires in COVID-19. Measured with immunoSEQ multiplex PCR; TCRdb has only the in-frame clones, and not every one. Counted here are 150,000 or so clones, approximately 85% occurring once; the ten biggest clones make up 0.6% to 0.7%. Sequencing was carried out using peripheral blood. The receptors shown here come from a man between 60 and 70 years old with COVID-19, enrolled during active disease. Each CDR3 is given with its conserved first and last residue. The D gene is left open where the match is weak. The size entry is marked missing in some rows and otherwise reads once, few, many or a size class.

v_gene	d_gene	abundance	j_gene	CDR3nt	CDR3aa
TRBV30	-	-	TRBJ1-6	TGTGCCTGGGGGCAGGTGAAGTCACCCCTCCACTTT	CAWGQVKSPLHF
TRBV28	TRBD1	few	TRBJ1-4	TGTGCCAGCAGTTTAGGGCAGGGGGTTGGAAAACTGTTTTTT	CASSLGQGVGKLFF
TRBV28	-	-	TRBJ2-7	TGTGCCACGTTGTCGCCAGGGATACCCTACGAGCAGTACTTC	CATLSPGIPYEQYF
TRBV18	-	-	TRBJ1-1	TGTGCCAGTTCACTACTGGAGGGGAACACTGAAGCTTTCTTT	CASSLLEGNTEAFF
TRBV6-5	-	-	TRBJ2-7	TGTGCCAGCAGCCGGCGGGAATCCGAGCAGTACTTC	CASSRRESEQYF
TRBV10-1	TRBD2	-	TRBJ2-1	TGCGCCAGCAGTGAGAGGAGACTAGCGGGGGCTAATGAGCAGTTCTTC	CASSERRLAGANEQFF
TRBV9	-	few	TRBJ1-4	TGTGCCAGCAGCGTAAGCGGGGGTTGGGGTGAAAAACTGTTTTTT	CASSVSGGWGEKLFF
TRBV4-2	-	-	TRBJ1-6	TGTGCCAGCAGCCAAGAGAGGCAGGGCCCTTTCTATAATTCACCCCTCCACTTT	CASSQERQGPFYNSPLHF
TRBV27	-	-	TRBJ1-1	TGTGCCAGCAAGGGGTTTGGCACTGAAGCTTTCTTT	CASKGFGTEAFF
TRBV9	-	-	TRBJ2-2	TGTGCCAGCAGCCCTACCACAGGGACCGGGGAGCTGTTTTTT	CASSPTTGTGELFF
TRBV18	-	-	TRBJ2-1	TGTGCCAGCTCACCAGGCACTAGCAGAAGCTCCTACAATGAGCAGTTCTTC	CASSPGTSRSSYNEQFF
TRBV5-1	TRBD2	-	TRBJ2-7	TGCGCCAGCAGCCTCCTAGCGGGGGGGCGTTACGAGCAGTACTTC	CASSLLAGGRYEQYF
TRBV7-2	TRBD1	-	TRBJ1-2	TGTGCCAGCAGCTTAGGAATCGGGACAGGGGTCGGCTACACCTTC	CASSLGIGTGVGYTF
TRBV10-3	TRBD2	-	TRBJ2-3	TGTGCCATCAGTGCCGCGGGGGGGATGGCAGATACGCAGTATTTT	CAISAAGGMADTQYF
TRBV18	TRBD1	-	TRBJ2-5	TGTGCCAGCTCACCTACCGGGACAGGCCTAGAGACCCAGTACTTC	CASSPTGTGLETQYF
TRBV19	TRBD2	few	TRBJ2-7	TGTGCCAGTAGTATCCACACCGGGACTAGCTCCGAGCAGTACTTC	CASSIHTGTSSEQYF
TRBV25-1	-	-	TRBJ1-2	TGTGCCAGCAGCCTTAACTATGGCTACACCTTC	CASSLNYGYTF
TRBV10-2	-	once	TRBJ1-1	TGCGCCAGCATCGTGAACACTGAAGCTTTCTTT	CASIVNTEAFF
TRBV6-4	-	-	TRBJ1-2	TGTGCCAGCAGCGCAGACAGAAACTATGGCTACACCTTC	CASSADRNYGYTF
TRBV3-1/TRBV3-2	-	-	TRBJ1-3	TGTGCCAGCGCGGGCCCATCTGGAAACACCATATATTTT	CASAGPSGNTIYF
TRBV7-2	TRBD2	-	TRBJ2-2	TGTGCCAGCAGCTTAGGACTAGCGGCGAACACCGGGGAGCTGTTTTTT	CASSLGLAANTGELFF
TRBV15	TRBD2	-	TRBJ2-3	TGTGCCACCAGCGAAGGAGGACTAGCGGGAGGAGGGTCAGATACGCAGTATTTT	CATSEGGLAGGGSDTQYF
TRBV5-1	-	-	TRBJ2-5	TGCGCCAGCAGCTTGATAGTAGGGGAAATCCAGTACTTC	CASSLIVGEIQYF
TRBV5-6	-	few	TRBJ1-6	TGTGCCAGCAGCCCATTAGGGGCCTCACCCCTCCACTTT	CASSPLGASPLHF
TRBV28	-	-	TRBJ2-7	TGTGCCAGCAGTTTATGGGGGGGGCTCCGGACTAGCTCCTACGAGCAGTACTTC	CASSLWGGLRTSSYEQYF
TRBV9	TRBD2	-	TRBJ2-2	TGTGCCAGCAGCGTAGGCGTCGGGGGGGCCACCGGGGAGCTGTTTTTT	CASSVGVGGATGELFF
TRBV20-1	-	few	TRBJ1-3	TGCAGTACCGAACAGGGAAACACCATATATTTT	CSTEQGNTIYF
TRBV7-2	TRBD1	once	TRBJ1-2	TGTGCCAGCAGCTTCCGACAGGGAGGTAACTATGGCTACACCTTC	CASSFRQGGNYGYTF
TRBV2	-	-	TRBJ2-5	TGTGCCAGCACCCAAAAAGAGACCCAGTACTTC	CASTQKETQYF
TRBV19	-	-	TRBJ2-7	TGTGCCAGTAGTATAAGCCCCTCGGGATTTCCCTACGAGCAGTACTTC	CASSISPSGFPYEQYF